Each of the 7 T cell receptor beta chains below was sequenced from the same sample in a study of blood T cell repertoires in COVID-19. Measured with immunoSEQ multiplex PCR; TCRdb has only the in-frame clones, and not every one. The sample has roughly 250,000 clones, approximately 91% seen once; the top ten hold roughly 2.1%. The specimen was PBMCs or T cells enriched from blood (not recorded which). These receptor sequences come from a woman between 40 and 55 years old with acute COVID-19.

The CDR3 is CASSYSAGLGEQYF. CDR3 nucleotides: TGTGCCAGCAGTTACTCAGCGGGTCTAGGCGAGCAGTACTTC. This rearrangement joins TRBV6-5 to TRBJ2-7; tentative D call: TRBD2 (6 bases). The germline V gene has CDR1 MNHEY and CDR2 SVGAGI. V was pared by 0 bases and J by 6 bases, with 12 bases between. CDR3 length: 14 residues.

This clone has just a few counts. The CDR3 region is CASSRPGNEQFF. In DNA, the CDR3 is TGTGCCAGCAGCCGTCCAGGGAATGAGCAGTTCTTC. V is TRBV7-6 and J is TRBJ2-1, with a weak D call TRBD1 (5 bases). CDR1 and CDR2 from the germline V gene are SGHVS and FNYEAQ. The CDR3 contains 12 residues. The V end was cut by 5 bases, the J end by 7 bases, with 9 bases between.

CDR3 in amino acids: CASSSGGGYTF. The CDR3 region has the DNA TGTGCCAGCAGCTCCGGGGGTGGCTACACCTTC. The gene calls are TRBV3-1 (or the pseudogene TRBV3-2) and TRBJ1-2; possible D gene TRBD1, 5 bases. Germline CDR1 reads LGHDT; CDR2 reads YNNKEL (reference sequence). V gave up 5 bases and J gave up 7 bases, with 8 bases separating them. The CDR3 covers 11 residues.

A single count supports this clone. The chain carries TRBV3-1 (or the pseudogene TRBV3-2) and TRBJ2-5, with TRBD2 identical over 10 bases. The germline V gene encodes CDR1 LGHDT and CDR2 YNNKEL (reference sequence). The CDR3 is 16 amino acids. After removal of 5 bases from V and 5 bases from J, the junction contained 11 bases not matched to a gene. The CDR3 here is CASSDWLAGVHETQYF. DNA for the CDR3: TGTGCCAGCAGCGACTGGCTAGCGGGAGTTCATGAGACCCAGTACTTC.

The CDR3, as DNA: TGTGCCAGCAGTGAGGGACTAGCGGGAGTATGGGAGACCCAGTACTTC. Its protein product is CASSEGLAGVWETQYF. The rearrangement links TRBV6-2 or TRBV6-3 to TRBJ2-5, with 14 bases matching TRBD2. V lost 5 bases, J lost 5 bases, and 7 bases stayed unmatched. Germline V gives CDR1 MNHEY, CDR2 SVGEGT. This CDR3 contains 16 residues.

This clone has a single count. The CDR3 bases are TGTGCCACCAGTGCCGGGGCCGGGACAGGGTCCCTTGAGCAGTTCTTC. It is translated as CATSAGAGTGSLEQFF. The V gene is TRBV24-1, the J gene TRBJ2-1, with 9 bases matching TRBD1. The germline V gene encodes CDR1 KGHDR and CDR2 SFDVKD. Germline trimming cut 5 bases from V and 9 bases from J; bases unmatched to any gene: 13. There are 16 residues in the CDR3.

The CDR3 reads CASSLGFSGTIYF. As DNA, the CDR3 is TGTGCCAGCAGCTTAGGATTTTCGGGGACCATATATTTT. The chain has TRBV7-2 and TRBJ1-3, with no clear D. CDR1 SGHTA and CDR2 FQGNSA come from the germline V gene. Trimming stripped 1 base from V and 10 bases from J, with 11 bases between. This CDR3 has 13 residues.